The 20 T cell receptor beta chains below come from one sample, sequenced in a study of spatial heterogeneity in lung cancer. Study-wide results and limits: Tumoral mutation counts were tracked by counts of expanded intratumoral alpha and beta TCRs.

No antigen has been identified for these receptors. From the 5' RACE reads, TCRdb called clonotypes with MiXCR, one entry per CDR3 protein. The sample lists 7,200 or so distinct CDR3 sequences; around 12% were seen once. Described time point: sample taken at primary tumor resection. The sequencing here drew on lung tumor tissue, taken at surgery. These receptor sequences come from a male donor with early-stage non-small cell lung cancer.

This clonotype was observed a handful of times. The chain employs TRBV4-1 and TRBJ2-2, with D possibly matching TRBD2 (5 bases). Between the trimmed V and J ends, which lost 5 bases and 2 bases, there was a span of 18 bases. Germline V gives CDR1 MGHRA, CDR2 YSYEKL. The CDR3 contains 17 residues. CDR3 sequence (DNA): TGCGCCAGCAGCTTCTCTGGGCGTAGCGACAACACCGGGGAGCTGTTTTTT. It codes for CASSFSGRSDNTGELFF.

In this sample, this clonotype is medium-sized. The rearrangement uses TRBV6-5 and TRBJ2-3, with 10 bases lining up with TRBD1. V lost 6 bases, J lost 1 base, and 10 bases stayed unmatched. Germline lookup yields CDR1 MNHEY and CDR2 SVGAGI. There are 17 residues in the CDR3. The CDR3 sequence is CASSSGQGPRGTDTQYF. DNA for the CDR3: TGTGCCAGCAGCTCGGGACAGGGGCCTAGGGGCACAGATACGCAGTATTTT.

This clonotype was recorded at least ten times. For the CDR3, the DNA is TGTGCCAGCAGTTCCCCTGGGAGGGGGGATGAAAAACTGTTTTTT. Translation: CASSSPGRGDEKLFF. J is TRBJ1-4 and V is TRBV28; D may be TRBD1 (6 bases). This CDR3 has 15 residues. Germline V gene lookup returns CDR1 MDHEN and CDR2 SYDVKM. V shed 4 bases and J shed 6 bases, with 15 bases lying between them.

The V call is TRBV12-3 or TRBV12-4, the J call TRBJ1-2; D is unresolved. The ends were cut back, 3 bases at V and 0 bases at J, with 11 bases in the middle. The CDR3 extends over 15 amino acids. The DNA of the CDR3 is TGTGCCAGCAGTTTGTCAGGCAAACCTAACTATGGCTACACCTTC. This sequence encodes CASSLSGKPNYGYTF.

This clonotype was seen many times. The chain joins TRBV7-6 to TRBJ2-6; 11 bases fit TRBD1. V lost 5 bases, J lost 4 bases, and 7 bases stayed unmatched. The CDR3 is 17 residues long. Looked up from germline, CDR1 is SGHVS and CDR2 is FNYEAQ. The CDR3: CASSPGTGGAGANVLTF. CDR3 coding DNA: TGTGCCAGCAGCCCCGGGACAGGGGGAGCAGGGGCCAACGTCCTGACTTTC. Complete variable domain (other parts from reference TRBV7-6 and TRBJ2-6): GAGVSQSPRYKVTKRGQDVALRCDPISGHVSLYWYRQALGQGPEFLTYFNYEAQQDKSGLPNDRFSAERPEGSISTLTIQRTEQRDSAMYRCASSPGTGGAGANVLTFGAGSRLTVL.

This clonotype was observed at least ten times. The V call is TRBV20-1, the J call TRBJ2-2; no clear D gene. Between the trimmed V and J ends, which lost 6 bases and 6 bases, there was a span of 8 bases. The CDR3 spans 11 residues. CDR1 is DFQATT, CDR2 SNEGSKA, per germline (reference sequence). CDR3: CSALWAGELFF. CDR3 bases: TGCAGTGCCCTCTGGGCCGGGGAGCTGTTTTTT.

In nucleotides, the CDR3 is TGTGCCAGCAGCCCCGGGAAAAACCAAGAGACCCAGTACTTC. Protein product: CASSPGKNQETQYF. The rearrangement links TRBV7-8 to TRBJ2-5, with D tentatively TRBD2 (5 bases). CDR3 length equals 14 residues. Germline assignment: CDR1 SGHVS and CDR2 FQNEAQ. Trimming shortened V by 5 bases and J by 0 bases, and 10 bases separated the two germline ends. The entire variable domain, with the rest obtained from reference TRBV7-8 and TRBJ2-5, is as follows: GAGVSQSPRYKVAKRGQDVALRCDPISGHVSLFWYQQALGQGPEFLTYFQNEAQLDKSGLPSDRFFAERPEGSVSTLKIQRTQQEDSAVYLCASSPGKNQETQYFGPGTRLLVL.

In this sample, this clonotype turned up many times. The chain combines TRBV20-1 with TRBJ1-5; 9 bases agree with TRBD1. The CDR3 has 15 residues. J was trimmed by 5 bases and V by 2 bases; bases with no gene match: 7. Germline V CDR1 and CDR2: DFQATT, SNEGSKA (reference sequence). CDR3 sequence reads: CSARSGTGWHQPQHF. The CDR3, as DNA: TGCAGTGCTAGATCCGGGACAGGGTGGCATCAGCCCCAGCATTTT.

The table lists this clonotype with many counts. The chain has TRBV28 and TRBJ2-1; D is undetermined. CDR3 length: 11 residues. V was clipped by 4 bases and J by 4 bases, with 2 bases between them. Germline loops: CDR1 MDHEN, CDR2 SYDVKM. The CDR3 here is CASSWYNEQFF. Written as DNA, the CDR3 is TGTGCCAGCAGTTGGTACAATGAGCAGTTCTTC.

This clonotype has ten or more counts. The chain combines TRBV5-1 with TRBJ1-1, with D uncertain. The ends were cut back, 0 bases at V and 4 bases at J, with 16 bases in the middle. This CDR3 is 16 amino acids long. Looked up from germline, CDR1 is SGHRS and CDR2 is YFSETQ. CDR3 loop: CASSLDSGYWSTEAFF. The CDR3 DNA is TGCGCCAGCAGCTTGGATTCAGGATACTGGAGCACTGAAGCTTTCTTT.

This clonotype showed up many times. The chain recombines TRBV28 with TRBJ2-7; D not certain. Germline CDR1 and CDR2: MDHEN and SYDVKM. The CDR3 is 12 residues long. Trimming stripped 7 bases from V and 3 bases from J, with 10 bases between. CDR3 protein: CASKRQDYEQYF. In DNA form, the CDR3 reads TGTGCCAGCAAAAGACAAGACTACGAGCAGTACTTC.

This clonotype was counted a few times. This chain connects TRBV4-3 to TRBJ1-1, with a tentative D call TRBD1 (6 bases). The CDR3 runs to 14 residues. Germline loops: CDR1 LGHNA, CDR2 YSLEER. V was pared by 5 bases and J by 4 bases, with 14 bases between. Written as DNA, the CDR3 is TGCGCCAGCAGCGAGGACAGATCGGGCACTGAAGCTTTCTTT. Its protein is CASSEDRSGTEAFF.

This chain's CDR3 is CASSFGLAAGANVLTF. DNA of the CDR3: TGTGCCAGCAGCTTTGGTTTAGCAGCTGGGGCCAACGTCCTGACTTTC. The V and J genes are TRBV7-8 and TRBJ2-6, with unresolved D. CDR3 length: 16 amino acids. Germline V gives CDR1 SGHVS, CDR2 FQNEAQ. V was clipped by 3 bases and J by 2 bases, with 11 bases between them.

This clonotype was recorded many times. The V call is TRBV28, the J call TRBJ2-7; 7 nucleotides line up with TRBD1. The V gene end was trimmed by 5 bases and the J gene end by 1 base; junction bases not matched to a gene: 5. Looked up from germline, CDR1 is MDHEN and CDR2 is SYDVKM. This CDR3 contains 14 residues. The chain's CDR3 is CASSPMGQSYEQYF. In DNA form, the CDR3 reads TGTGCCAGCAGTCCCATGGGACAGTCCTACGAGCAGTACTTC. The variable domain in full, completed from reference TRBV28 and TRBJ2-7, reads DVKVTQSSRYLVKRTGEKVFLECVQDMDHENMFWYRQDPGLGLRLIYFSYDVKMKEKGDIPEGYSVSREKKERFSLILESASTNQTSMYLCASSPMGQSYEQYFGPGTRLTVT.

The chain couples TRBV11-1 to TRBJ2-5; D is unclear. The germline V and J ends were trimmed by 0 bases and 5 bases, with 10 bases remaining between them. This CDR3 has 14 residues. Germline V gene data show CDR1 as SGHAT and CDR2 as FQDESV (reference sequence). Here the CDR3 reads CASSLAGPAETQYF. The CDR3 bases are TGTGCCAGCAGCTTAGCGGGCCCAGCGGAGACCCAGTACTTC.

In its sample, this clonotype ranks as medium-sized (0.01 to 0.1%). The gene calls are TRBV20-1 and TRBJ2-7, with 9 bases that match TRBD2. Germline assignment: CDR1 DFQATT and CDR2 SNEGSKA (reference sequence). After removal of 2 bases from V and 3 bases from J, the junction contained 8 bases not matched to a gene. This CDR3 contains 15 residues. The CDR3 DNA follows: TGCAGTGCTAGACCAGGGACTAGCCCCTTCTACGAGCAGTACTTC. Protein: CSARPGTSPFYEQYF.

The table lists this clonotype with many counts. CDR3 DNA sequence: TGTGCCAGCAGTTACTTTTCCGGACAGCCCCAGCATTTT. Amino acid sequence: CASSYFSGQPQHF. The J gene is TRBJ1-5, the V gene TRBV6-5; D gene uncertain. CDR3 length: 13 amino acids. Deletions cut 1 base from V and 7 bases from J, with 8 bases between. Looked up from germline, CDR1 is MNHEY and CDR2 is SVGAGI.

In nucleotides, the CDR3 is TGTGCCAGCAGTGGCGGGACAGGGACCGAGCAGTACTTC. Protein: CASSGGTGTEQYF. The chain joins TRBV6-1 to TRBJ2-7, with TRBD1 matching over 9 bases. The CDR3 sequence is 13 residues long. From germline, CDR1 is MNHNS and CDR2 SASEGT. After removal of 4 bases from V and 6 bases from J, the junction contained 4 bases not matched to a gene.

This chain links TRBV28 with TRBJ1-1; TRBD1 agrees at 9 bases. V lost 7 bases to trimming and J lost 10 bases; unmatched junction nucleotides: 7. The germline CDR1 and CDR2 sequences are MDHEN and SYDVKM. CDR3 length equals 12 residues. The CDR3 nucleotides are TGTGCCAGCATTCCGGGACAGGGTCGAGCTTTCTTT. It is translated as CASIPGQGRAFF.

This clonotype is categorized as medium-sized. The chain is built from TRBV10-2 and TRBJ2-7, with 8 nucleotides matching TRBD2. Trimming took 2 bases from V and 2 from J; bases not matched to a gene: 2. The germline V gene encodes CDR1 WSHSY and CDR2 SAAADI. The length of the CDR3 is 14 residues. CDR3 DNA: TGCGCCAGCAGTGAGCCGGGACTAGCCTACGAGCAGTACTTC. This encodes CASSEPGLAYEQYF.